The entry below gives a single T cell receptor (beta chain) sequence along with its context. The source of the sample is a study of CD8 T cells in Susac syndrome. Trimming cost V 4 bases and J 0 bases; bases outside gene matches: 3. Germline lookup yields CDR1 MGHRA and CDR2 YSYEKL. The CDR3 is 15 amino acids. The RNA input was 0.5 to 1 ug, and it was reverse transcribed with random hexamers. TCRdb passed the immunoSEQ multiplex PCR reads through MiXCR, listing each CDR3 protein once. Of some 200,000 distinct CDR3 sequences in the sample, roughly 90% were seen once. The chain combines TRBV4-1 with TRBJ1-3; 7 nucleotides agree with TRBD1. This receptor was obtained from a human donor with Susac syndrome. Sequenced material: CD4+ T cells from PBMCs. The CDR3 loop reads CASSLGTASGNTIYF. The DNA of the CDR3 is TGCGCCAGCAGCCTAGGGACAGCCTCTGGAAACACCATATATTTT.